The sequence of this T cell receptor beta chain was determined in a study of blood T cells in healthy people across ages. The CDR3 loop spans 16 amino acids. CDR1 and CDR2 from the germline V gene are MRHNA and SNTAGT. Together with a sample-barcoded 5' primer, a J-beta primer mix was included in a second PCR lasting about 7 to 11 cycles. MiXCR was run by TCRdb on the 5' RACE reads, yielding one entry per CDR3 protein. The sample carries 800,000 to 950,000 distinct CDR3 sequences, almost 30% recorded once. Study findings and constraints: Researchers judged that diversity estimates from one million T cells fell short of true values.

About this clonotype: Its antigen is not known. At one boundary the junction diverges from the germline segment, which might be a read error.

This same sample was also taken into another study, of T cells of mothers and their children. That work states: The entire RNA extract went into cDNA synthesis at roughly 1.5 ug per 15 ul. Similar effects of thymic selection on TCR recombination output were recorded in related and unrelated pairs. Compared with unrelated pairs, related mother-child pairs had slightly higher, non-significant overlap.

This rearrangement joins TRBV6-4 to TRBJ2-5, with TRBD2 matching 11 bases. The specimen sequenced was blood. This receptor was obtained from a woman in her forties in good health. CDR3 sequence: CTSSDSGTSGTDTQYF. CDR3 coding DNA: TGTACCAGCAGTGACTCCGGGACTAGCGGCACAGATACGCAGTACTTC.